The 15 T cell receptor beta chains in this list originate from one sample, sequenced in a study of blood T cell repertoires in COVID-19. Libraries were prepared by immunoSEQ multiplex PCR; TCRdb keeps only in-frame clonotypes and omits some of them. The sample shows about 140,000 clones, 84% of them seen only once. Sequencing used peripheral blood. These receptors were collected from a woman aged 60-70 years with acute or convalescent COVID-19.

The count of this clone is one. The chain employs TRBV3-1 (or the pseudogene TRBV3-2) and TRBJ2-1, with TRBD2 matching 11 bases. Germline assignment: CDR1 LGHDT and CDR2 YNNKEL (reference sequence). The V gene end was trimmed by 4 bases and the J gene end by 1 base; junction bases not matched to a gene: 6. The length of the CDR3 is 17 residues. The CDR3 DNA sequence: TGTGCCAGCAGCCTCACTAGCGGGAGCGTTTCCTACAATGAGCAGTTCTTC. Residues: CASSLTSGSVSYNEQFF.

The V call is TRBV14, the J call TRBJ1-2; 9 bases are shared with TRBD1. The CDR3 has 15 residues. Per the germline V gene, CDR1 is SGHDN and CDR2 is FVKESK. After removal of 5 bases from V and 4 bases from J, the junction contained 8 bases not matched to a gene. This CDR3 reads CASSKDRGGLYGYTF. The CDR3 DNA follows: TGTGCCAGCAGCAAGGACAGGGGAGGGCTCTATGGCTACACCTTC.

This rearrangement joins TRBV2 to TRBJ2-2; tentative D call: TRBD1 (5 bases). In germline, CDR1 is SNHLY, CDR2 FYNNEI. Trimming took off 0 bases at V and 6 bases at J, with 8 bases between the two ends. This CDR3 comprises 14 residues. The chain's CDR3 is CASSEALGAGELFF. The CDR3 DNA reads TGTGCCAGCAGTGAAGCTCTAGGGGCCGGGGAGCTGTTTTTT.

The chain combines TRBV10-2 with TRBJ1-5; 9 nucleotides line up with TRBD1. Germline V gene lookup returns CDR1 WSHSY and CDR2 SAAADI. The CDR3 has 16 residues. The V gene end was trimmed by 5 bases and the J gene end by 5 bases; junction bases not matched to a gene: 10. CDR3 region: CASSNTPGQGDQPQHF. The CDR3 nucleotides are TGCGCCAGCAGTAACACCCCGGGACAGGGCGATCAGCCCCAGCATTTT.

This clone was recorded many times. This rearrangement joins TRBV30 to TRBJ1-6, with D possibly matching TRBD1 (5 bases). Germline values: CDR1 GTSNPN, CDR2 SVGIG (reference sequence). The CDR3 covers 13 residues. V was shortened by 0 bases and J by 9 bases, with 9 bases between the two germline ends. CDR3 region: CAWSVLGGSPLHF. CDR3 DNA: TGTGCCTGGAGTGTACTGGGGGGTTCACCCCTCCACTTT.

The chain couples TRBV6-5 to TRBJ2-1, with 11 bases identical to TRBD2. The germline V gene has CDR1 MNHEY and CDR2 SVGAGI. V trimming: 4 bases; J trimming: 7 bases; junction bases outside the gene matches: 6. The length of the CDR3 is 15 residues. CDR3 nucleotide sequence: TGTGCCAGCAGTTGGACTAGCGGGCGGGGGAATGAGCAGTTCTTC. The encoded protein is CASSWTSGRGNEQFF.

The chain joins TRBV14 to TRBJ2-7; TRBD1 matches 9 bases. Germline CDR1 reads SGHDN; CDR2 reads FVKESK. The V gene end was trimmed by 6 bases and the J gene end by 5 bases; junction bases not matched to a gene: 5. The CDR3 runs 13 residues. The CDR3 DNA sequence: TGTGCCAGCAGATATACAGGGGGCGACGAGCAGTACTTC. Its translation is CASRYTGGDEQYF.

The CDR3 coding sequence is TGTGCCAGCAGGGGACTAGCGGAGTTGAACACCGGGGAGCTGTTTTTT. Residues: CASRGLAELNTGELFF. The chain links TRBV2 to TRBJ2-2; 11 bases align to TRBD2. CDR3 length equals 16 residues. J was trimmed by 1 base and V by 6 bases; bases with no gene match: 4. Germline lookup yields CDR1 SNHLY and CDR2 FYNNEI.

The J gene is TRBJ2-3, the V gene TRBV11-2, with 10 bases lining up with TRBD2. The ends lost 6 bases at V and 1 base at J; junction bases unmatched: 4. The germline V gene encodes CDR1 SGHAT and CDR2 FQNNGV. The CDR3 totals 15 residues. The CDR3 reads CASRSGRAGTDTQYF. Here the CDR3 DNA reads TGTGCCAGCAGAAGCGGGAGGGCCGGCACAGATACGCAGTATTTT.

The chain carries TRBV5-5 and TRBJ2-2; D may be TRBD1 (5 bases). In germline, CDR1 is SGHKS, CDR2 YYEKEE (reference sequence). The V gene lost 4 bases and the J gene lost 6 bases, with 7 bases spanning the gap. The CDR3 loop spans 12 amino acids. The CDR3 loop reads CASSQGPGELFF. For the CDR3, the DNA is TGTGCCAGCAGCCAGGGCCCCGGGGAGCTGTTTTTT.

The V gene is TRBV24-1, the J gene TRBJ2-3; TRBD2 aligns across 9 bases. Germline V gene data show CDR1 as KGHDR and CDR2 as SFDVKD. The CDR3 length is 16 residues. The V gene end was trimmed by 3 bases and the J gene end by 5 bases; junction bases not matched to a gene: 8. For the CDR3, the DNA is TGTGCCACCAGTGATAGCCTAGCGGGACAGATAGATACGCAGTATTTT. This encodes CATSDSLAGQIDTQYF.

The CDR3, as DNA: TGCAGCGCCCGAATTGAGGGTGTTAACTATGGCTACACCTTC. This encodes CSARIEGVNYGYTF. This chain links TRBV29-1 with TRBJ1-2; no clear D. The CDR3 is 14 amino acids. V lost 7 bases and J 1 base, leaving 16 bases between the germline ends. In germline, CDR1 is SQVTM, CDR2 ANQGSEA.

The CDR3 nucleotides are TGTGCCACCCTTTTAGAGACCCAGTACTTC. It translates to CATLLETQYF. The V and J genes are TRBV28 and TRBJ2-5; D is uncertain. The CDR3 is made up of 10 amino acids. Germline V gene data show CDR1 as MDHEN and CDR2 as SYDVKM. V shed 10 bases and J shed 4 bases, with 7 bases lying between them. Supplemented by reference TRBV28 and TRBJ2-5, the full variable domain reads DVKVTQSSRYLVKRTGEKVFLECVQDMDHENMFWYRQDPGLGLRLIYFSYDVKMKEKGDIPEGYSVSREKKERFSLILESASTNQTSMYLCATLLETQYFGPGTRLLVL.

The V and J genes are TRBV30 and TRBJ1-2; the match to TRBD1 covers 7 bases. This CDR3 contains 18 residues. CDR1 and CDR2 (germline): GTSNPN, SVGIG (reference sequence). Losses at the gene ends were 0 bases for V and 0 bases for J; bases not matched to a gene: 13. In nucleotides, the CDR3 is TGTGCCTGGAGTGTTGGGGCTCCCGGGACAGCTACTAACTATGGCTACACCTTC. Protein product: CAWSVGAPGTATNYGYTF.

This sequence joins TRBV2 and TRBJ1-2; no definite D call. Between the trimmed V and J ends, which lost 3 bases and 6 bases, there was a span of 11 bases. Germline loops: CDR1 SNHLY, CDR2 FYNNEI. This CDR3 is 13 amino acids long. Here the CDR3 DNA reads TGTGCCAGCAGTGAGTGGCAGGAGGATGGCTACACCTTC. Protein: CASSEWQEDGYTF.